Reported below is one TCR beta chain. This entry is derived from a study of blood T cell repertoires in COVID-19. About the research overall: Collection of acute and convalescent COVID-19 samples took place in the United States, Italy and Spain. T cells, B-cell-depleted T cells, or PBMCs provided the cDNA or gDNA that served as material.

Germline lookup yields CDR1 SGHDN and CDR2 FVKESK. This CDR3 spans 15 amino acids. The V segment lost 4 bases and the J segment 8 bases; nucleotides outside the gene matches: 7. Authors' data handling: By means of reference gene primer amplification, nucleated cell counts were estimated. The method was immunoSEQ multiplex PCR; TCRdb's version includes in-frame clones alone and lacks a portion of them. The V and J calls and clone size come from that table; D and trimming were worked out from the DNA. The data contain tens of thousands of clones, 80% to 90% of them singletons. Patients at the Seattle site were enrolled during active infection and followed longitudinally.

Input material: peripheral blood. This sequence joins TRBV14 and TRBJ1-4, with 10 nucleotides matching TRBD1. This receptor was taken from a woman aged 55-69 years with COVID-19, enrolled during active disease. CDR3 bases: TGTGCCAGCAGCCCTTGGACAGGGGGAGGCGAAAAACTGTTTTTT. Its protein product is CASSPWTGGGEKLFF.